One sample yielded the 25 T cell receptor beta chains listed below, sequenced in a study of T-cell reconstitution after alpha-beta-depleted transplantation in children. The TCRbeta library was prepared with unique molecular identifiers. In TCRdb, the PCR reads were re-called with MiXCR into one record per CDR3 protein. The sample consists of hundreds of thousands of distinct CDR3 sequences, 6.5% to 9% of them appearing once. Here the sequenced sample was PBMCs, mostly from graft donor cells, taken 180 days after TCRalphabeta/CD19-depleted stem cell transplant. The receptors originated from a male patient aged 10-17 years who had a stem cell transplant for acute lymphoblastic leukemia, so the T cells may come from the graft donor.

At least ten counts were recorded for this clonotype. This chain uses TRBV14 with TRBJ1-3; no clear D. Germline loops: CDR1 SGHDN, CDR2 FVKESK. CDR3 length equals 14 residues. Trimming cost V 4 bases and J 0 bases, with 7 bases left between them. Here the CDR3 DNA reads TGTGCCAGCAGCCGCCCCCGCTCTGGAAACACCATATATTTT. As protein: CASSRPRSGNTIYF.

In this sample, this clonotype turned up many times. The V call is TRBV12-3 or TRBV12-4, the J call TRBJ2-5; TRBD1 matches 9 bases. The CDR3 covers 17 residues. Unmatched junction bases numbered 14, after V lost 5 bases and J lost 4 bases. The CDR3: CASSGGTGYEVRETQYF. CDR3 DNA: TGTGCCAGCAGTGGTGGGACAGGGTACGAGGTGCGAGAGACCCAGTACTTC.

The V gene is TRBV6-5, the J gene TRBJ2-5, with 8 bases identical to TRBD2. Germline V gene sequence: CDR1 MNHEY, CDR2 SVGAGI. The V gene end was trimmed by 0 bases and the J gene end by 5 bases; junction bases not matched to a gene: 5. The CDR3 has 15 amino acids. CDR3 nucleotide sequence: TGTGCCAGCAGTTACTCGAAGCGGGAGAGGGAGACCCAGTACTTC. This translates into CASSYSKRERETQYF.

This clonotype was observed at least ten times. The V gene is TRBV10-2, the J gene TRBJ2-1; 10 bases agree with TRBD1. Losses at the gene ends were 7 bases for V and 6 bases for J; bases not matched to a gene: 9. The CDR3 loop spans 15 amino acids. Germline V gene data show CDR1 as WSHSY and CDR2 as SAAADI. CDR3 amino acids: CASTSRDRGINEQFF. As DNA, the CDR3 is TGCGCCAGCACCTCTAGGGACAGGGGAATCAATGAGCAGTTCTTC.

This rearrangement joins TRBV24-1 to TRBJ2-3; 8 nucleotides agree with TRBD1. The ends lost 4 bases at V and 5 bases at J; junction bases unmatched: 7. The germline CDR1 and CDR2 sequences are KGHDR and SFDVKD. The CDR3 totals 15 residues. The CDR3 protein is CATSERDRRLDTQYF. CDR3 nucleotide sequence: TGTGCCACCAGTGAACGGGACAGGAGGTTAGATACGCAGTATTTT.

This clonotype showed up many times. DNA for the CDR3: TGTGCCAGCAGCCGGACAGAGTCCAACACCGGGGAGCTGTTTTTT. This gives the protein CASSRTESNTGELFF. The J gene is TRBJ2-2, the V gene TRBV7-9; D is perhaps TRBD1 (6 bases). CDR3 size: 15 residues. Between the trimmed V and J ends, which lost 5 bases and 2 bases, there was a span of 12 bases. CDR1 is SEHNR, CDR2 FQNEAQ, per germline (reference sequence).

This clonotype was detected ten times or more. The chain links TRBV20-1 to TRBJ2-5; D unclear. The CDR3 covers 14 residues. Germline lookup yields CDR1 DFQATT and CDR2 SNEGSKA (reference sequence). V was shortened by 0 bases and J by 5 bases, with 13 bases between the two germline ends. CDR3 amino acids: CSARDLGSGETQYF. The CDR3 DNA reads TGCAGTGCTAGAGATCTCGGTAGTGGGGAGACCCAGTACTTC.

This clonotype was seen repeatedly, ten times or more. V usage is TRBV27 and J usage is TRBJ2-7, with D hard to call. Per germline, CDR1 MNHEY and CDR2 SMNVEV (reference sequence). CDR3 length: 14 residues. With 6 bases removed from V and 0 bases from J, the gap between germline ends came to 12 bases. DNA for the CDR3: TGTGCCAGCAGCACCTACTCTAGCTCCTACGAGCAGTACTTC. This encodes CASSTYSSSYEQYF.

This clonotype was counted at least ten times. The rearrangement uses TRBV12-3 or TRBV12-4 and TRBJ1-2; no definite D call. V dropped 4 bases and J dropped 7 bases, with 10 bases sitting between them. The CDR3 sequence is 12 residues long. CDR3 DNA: TGTGCCAGCAGTTCCTGGACGGGTGGCTACACCTTC. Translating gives CASSSWTGGYTF.

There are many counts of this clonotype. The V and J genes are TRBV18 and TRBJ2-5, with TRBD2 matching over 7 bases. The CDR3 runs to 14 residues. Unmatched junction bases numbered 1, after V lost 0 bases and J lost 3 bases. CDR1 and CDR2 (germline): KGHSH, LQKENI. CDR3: CASSPPGLKETQYF. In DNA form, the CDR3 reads TGTGCCAGCTCACCACCGGGACTAAAAGAGACCCAGTACTTC.

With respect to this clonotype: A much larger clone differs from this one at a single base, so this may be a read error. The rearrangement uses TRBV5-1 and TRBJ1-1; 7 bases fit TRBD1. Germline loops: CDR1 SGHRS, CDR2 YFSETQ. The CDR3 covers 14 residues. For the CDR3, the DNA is TGCGCCAGCAGCTCCGGACAGGCGGGCACTGAAGATTTCTTT. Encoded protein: CASSSGQAGTEDFF.

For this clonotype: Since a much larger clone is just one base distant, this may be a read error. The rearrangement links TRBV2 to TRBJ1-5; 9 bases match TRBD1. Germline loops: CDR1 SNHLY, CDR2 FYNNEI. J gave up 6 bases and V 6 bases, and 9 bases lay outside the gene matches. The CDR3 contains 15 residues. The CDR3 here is CASRGTGLGSQPQHF. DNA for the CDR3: TGTGCCAGCAGAGGGACAGGGTTAGGCAGTCAGCCCCAGCATTTT.

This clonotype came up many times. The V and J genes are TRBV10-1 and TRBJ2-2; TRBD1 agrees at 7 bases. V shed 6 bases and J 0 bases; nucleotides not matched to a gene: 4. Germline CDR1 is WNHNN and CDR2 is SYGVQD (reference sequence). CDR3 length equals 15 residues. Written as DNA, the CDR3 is TGCGCCAGCAGCGAAGGGACAGCGAACACCGGGGAGCTGTTTTTT. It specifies CASSEGTANTGELFF.

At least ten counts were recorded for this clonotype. Written as DNA, the CDR3 is TGTGCCAGCAGCTTGATCTCTGGGGCCAACGTCCTGACTTTC. Amino acids: CASSLISGANVLTF. The rearrangement links TRBV5-6 to TRBJ2-6; unclear D gene. The V gene's germline CDR1 is SGHDT and CDR2 YYEEEE. V was cut by 1 base and J by 0 bases, with 2 bases left in between. The CDR3 runs 14 residues.

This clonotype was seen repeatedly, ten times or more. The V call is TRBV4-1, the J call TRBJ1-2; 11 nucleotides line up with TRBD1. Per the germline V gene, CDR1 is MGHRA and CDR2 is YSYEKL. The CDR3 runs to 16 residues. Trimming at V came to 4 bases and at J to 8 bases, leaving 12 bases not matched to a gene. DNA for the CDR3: TGCGCCAGCAGCCCCCAGTTGGGGACAGGGGGTAAGGGCTACACCTTC. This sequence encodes CASSPQLGTGGKGYTF.

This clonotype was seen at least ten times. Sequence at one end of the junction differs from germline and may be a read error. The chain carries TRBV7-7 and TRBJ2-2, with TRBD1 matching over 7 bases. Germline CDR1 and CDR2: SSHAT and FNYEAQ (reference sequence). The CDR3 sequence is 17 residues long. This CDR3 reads CASSSGSGTALTGELFF. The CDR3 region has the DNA TGTGCTAGCAGCTCCGGATCCGGGACAGCTCTCACCGGGGAGCTGTTTTTT.

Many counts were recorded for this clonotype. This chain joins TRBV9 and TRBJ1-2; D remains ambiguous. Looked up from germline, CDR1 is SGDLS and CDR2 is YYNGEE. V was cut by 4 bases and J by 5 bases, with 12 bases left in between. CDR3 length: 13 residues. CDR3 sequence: CASSRRAEYGYTF. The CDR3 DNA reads TGTGCCAGCAGCCGTAGGGCGGAGTATGGCTACACCTTC.

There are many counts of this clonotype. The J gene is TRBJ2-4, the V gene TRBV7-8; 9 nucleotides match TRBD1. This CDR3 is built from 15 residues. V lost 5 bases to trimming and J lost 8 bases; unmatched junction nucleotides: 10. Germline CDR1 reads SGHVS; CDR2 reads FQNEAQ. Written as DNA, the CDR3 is TGTGCCAGCAGCCATTCCGGGACAGGGTATTACATTCAGTACTTC. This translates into CASSHSGTGYYIQYF.

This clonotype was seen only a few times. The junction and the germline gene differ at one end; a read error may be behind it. CDR3 sequence reads: CASSSRTGRRRF. Written as DNA, the CDR3 is TGTGCCAGCAGTTCTCGGACAGGCAGAAGAAGGTTT. J is TRBJ1-1 and V is TRBV6-5, with 7 bases lining up with TRBD1. Germline V gives CDR1 MNHEY, CDR2 SVGAGI. CDR3 length: 12 residues.

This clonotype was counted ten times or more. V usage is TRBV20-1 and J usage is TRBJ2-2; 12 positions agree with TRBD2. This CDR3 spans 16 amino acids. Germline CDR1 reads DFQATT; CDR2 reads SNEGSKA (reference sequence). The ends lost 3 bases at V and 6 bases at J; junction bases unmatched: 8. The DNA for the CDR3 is TGCAGTGCTAGGGGTGCTAGCGGGGGGGCCTCCGGGGAGCTGTTTTTT. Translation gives CSARGASGGASGELFF.

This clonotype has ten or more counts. CDR3 protein: CASSLLWAGPVLTYNEQFF. The CDR3 DNA sequence: TGTGCCAGCAGTTTATTGTGGGCAGGGCCCGTTTTAACCTACAATGAGCAGTTCTTC. V gene TRBV28 combines with J gene TRBJ2-1; TRBD1 might be the D (5 bases). Trimming left V 1 base short and J 2 bases short, with 21 bases between. The CDR3 has 19 residues. Germline V lookup: CDR1 MDHEN, CDR2 SYDVKM.

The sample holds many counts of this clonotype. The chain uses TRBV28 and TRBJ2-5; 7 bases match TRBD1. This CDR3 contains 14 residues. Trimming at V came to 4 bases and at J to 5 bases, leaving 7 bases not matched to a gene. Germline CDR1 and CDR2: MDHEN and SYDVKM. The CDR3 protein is CASSSTGAYETQYF. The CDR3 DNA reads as TGTGCCAGCAGTTCTACAGGGGCTTATGAGACCCAGTACTTC.

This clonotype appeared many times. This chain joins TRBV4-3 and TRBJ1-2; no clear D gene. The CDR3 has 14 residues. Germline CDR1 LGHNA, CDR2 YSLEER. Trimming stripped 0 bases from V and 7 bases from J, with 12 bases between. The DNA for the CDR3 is TGCGCCAGCAGCCAAGATCGGGTTCGACCTGGCTACACCTTC. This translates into CASSQDRVRPGYTF.

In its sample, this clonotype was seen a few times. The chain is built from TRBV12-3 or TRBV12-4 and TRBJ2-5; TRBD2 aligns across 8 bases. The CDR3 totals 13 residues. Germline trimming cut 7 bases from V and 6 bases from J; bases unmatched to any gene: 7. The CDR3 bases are TGTGCCAGCACCCTCGGACTAGCACAGACCCAGTACTTC. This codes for CASTLGLAQTQYF.

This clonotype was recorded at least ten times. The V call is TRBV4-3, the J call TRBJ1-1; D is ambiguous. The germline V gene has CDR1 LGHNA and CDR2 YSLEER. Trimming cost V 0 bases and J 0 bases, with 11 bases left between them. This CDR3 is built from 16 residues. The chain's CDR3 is CASSQDRAALNTEAFF. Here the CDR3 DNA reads TGCGCCAGCAGCCAAGATAGGGCGGCTCTGAACACTGAAGCTTTCTTT.